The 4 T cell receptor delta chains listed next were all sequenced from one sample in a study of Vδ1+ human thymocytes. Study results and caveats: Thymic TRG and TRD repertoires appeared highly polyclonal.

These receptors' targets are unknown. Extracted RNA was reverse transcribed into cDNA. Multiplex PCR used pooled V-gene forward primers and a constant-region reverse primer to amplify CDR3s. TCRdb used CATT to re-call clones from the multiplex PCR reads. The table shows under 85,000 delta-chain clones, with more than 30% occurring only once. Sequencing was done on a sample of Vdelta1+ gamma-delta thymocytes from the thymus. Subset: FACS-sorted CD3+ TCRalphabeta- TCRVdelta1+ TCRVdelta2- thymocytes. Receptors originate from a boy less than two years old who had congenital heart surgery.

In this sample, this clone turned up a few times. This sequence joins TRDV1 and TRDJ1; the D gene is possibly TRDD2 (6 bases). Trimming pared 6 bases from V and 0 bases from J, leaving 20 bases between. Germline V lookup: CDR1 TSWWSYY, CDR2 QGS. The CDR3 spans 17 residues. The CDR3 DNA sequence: TGTGCTCTTGGTTTCCCACATCCTACTGGACACACCGATAAACTCATCTTT. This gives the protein CALGFPHPTGHTDKLIF.

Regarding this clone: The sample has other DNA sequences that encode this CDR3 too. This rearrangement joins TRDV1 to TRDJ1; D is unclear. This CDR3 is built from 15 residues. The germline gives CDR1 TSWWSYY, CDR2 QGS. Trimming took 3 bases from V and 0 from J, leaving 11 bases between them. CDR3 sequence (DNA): TGTGCTCTTGGGGATCCGACTTCTTACACCGATAAACTCATCTTT. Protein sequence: CALGDPTSYTDKLIF.

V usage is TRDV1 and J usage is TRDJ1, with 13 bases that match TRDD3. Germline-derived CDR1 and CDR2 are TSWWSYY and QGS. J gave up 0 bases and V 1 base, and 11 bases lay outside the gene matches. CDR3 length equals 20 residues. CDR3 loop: CALGERLPYWGIRHTDKLIF. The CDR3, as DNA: TGTGCTCTTGGGGAACGGCTTCCATACTGGGGGATACGGCACACCGATAAACTCATCTTT.

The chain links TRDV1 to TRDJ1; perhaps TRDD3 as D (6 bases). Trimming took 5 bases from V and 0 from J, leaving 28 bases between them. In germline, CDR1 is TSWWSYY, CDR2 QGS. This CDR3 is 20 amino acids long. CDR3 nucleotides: TGTGCTCTTGGGAACCCCTCTTTATCCCTTCATGGGGGGTACACCGATAAACTCATCTTT. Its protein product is CALGNPSLSLHGGYTDKLIF.